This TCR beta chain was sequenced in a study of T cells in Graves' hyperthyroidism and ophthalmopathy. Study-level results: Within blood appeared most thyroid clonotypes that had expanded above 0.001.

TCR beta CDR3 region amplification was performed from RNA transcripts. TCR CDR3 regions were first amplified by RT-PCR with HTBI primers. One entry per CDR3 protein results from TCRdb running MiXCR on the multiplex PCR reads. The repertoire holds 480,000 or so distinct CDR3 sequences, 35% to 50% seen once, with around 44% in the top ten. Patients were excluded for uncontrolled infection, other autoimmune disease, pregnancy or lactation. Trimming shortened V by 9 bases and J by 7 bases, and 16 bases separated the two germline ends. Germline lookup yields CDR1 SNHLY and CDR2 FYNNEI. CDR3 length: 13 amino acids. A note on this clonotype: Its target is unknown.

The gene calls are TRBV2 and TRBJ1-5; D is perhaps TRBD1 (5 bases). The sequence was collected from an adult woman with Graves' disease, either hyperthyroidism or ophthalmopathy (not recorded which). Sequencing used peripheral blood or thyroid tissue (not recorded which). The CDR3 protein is CASDSRGVQPQHF. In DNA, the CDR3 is TGTGCCAGTGACAGTAGAGGTGTACAGCCCCAGCATTTT. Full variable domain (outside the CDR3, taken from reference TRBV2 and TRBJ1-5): EPEVTQTPSHQVTQMGQEVILRCVPISNHLYFYWYRQILGQKVEFLVSFYNNEISEKSEIFDDQFSVERPDGSNFTLKIRSTKLEDSAMYFCASDSRGVQPQHFGDGTRLSIL.